Included here is one TCR beta chain sequence, with context. The antigen is unknown. This sample is drawn from a study of shared clonotypes between healthy human individuals. In the authors' workflow: In the immunoSEQ data, sequences were junction-only and lacked quality scores, so filtering differed. TCRdb keeps only in-frame clones here, not all; method: immunoSEQ multiplex PCR. Clonal size and the V and J genes are those of that table, whereas D and trimming came from the DNA. The sample comprises about a million clones, 60% to 80% of which are singletons, and about 1.5% rests with the top ten. Study results and caveats: Shared across a few donors were around 5% of the naive CD4 clonotypes.

This TCR came from a man between 18 and 35 years old in good health. The specimen was memory CD4+ T cells sorted from blood. Described subset: CD45RA-negative fraction.

CDR3 sequence (DNA): TGTGCCAGCAGCTCCGGTGGACACTTGAAATTCGACGAGCAGTACTTC. The encoded protein is CASSSGGHLKFDEQYF. The V gene is TRBV11-1, the J gene TRBJ2-7; tentative D call: TRBD1 (5 bases). The CDR3 is 16 amino acids. The V gene lost 4 bases and the J gene lost 5 bases, with 21 bases spanning the gap. Germline assignment: CDR1 SGHAT and CDR2 FQDESV (reference sequence).